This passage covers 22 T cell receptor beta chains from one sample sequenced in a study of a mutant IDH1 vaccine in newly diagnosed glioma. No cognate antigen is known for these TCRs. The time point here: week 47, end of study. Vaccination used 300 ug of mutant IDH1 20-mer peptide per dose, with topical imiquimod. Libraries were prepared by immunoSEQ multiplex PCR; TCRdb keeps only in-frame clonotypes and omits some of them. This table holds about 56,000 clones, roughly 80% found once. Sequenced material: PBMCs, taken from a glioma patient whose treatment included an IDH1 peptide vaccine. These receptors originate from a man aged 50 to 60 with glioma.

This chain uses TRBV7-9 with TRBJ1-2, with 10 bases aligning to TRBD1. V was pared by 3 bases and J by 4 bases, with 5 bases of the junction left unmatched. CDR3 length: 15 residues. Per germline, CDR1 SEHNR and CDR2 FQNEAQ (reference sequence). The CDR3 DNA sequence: TGTGCCAGCAGCTTTGGGACAGGGGATGTCTATGGCTACACCTTC. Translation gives CASSFGTGDVYGYTF.

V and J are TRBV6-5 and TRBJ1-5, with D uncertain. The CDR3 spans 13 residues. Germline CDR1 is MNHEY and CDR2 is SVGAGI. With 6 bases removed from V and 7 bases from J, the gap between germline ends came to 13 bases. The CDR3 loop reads CASRRTHGQPQHF. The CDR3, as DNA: TGTGCCAGCAGACGGACCCACGGACAGCCCCAGCATTTT.

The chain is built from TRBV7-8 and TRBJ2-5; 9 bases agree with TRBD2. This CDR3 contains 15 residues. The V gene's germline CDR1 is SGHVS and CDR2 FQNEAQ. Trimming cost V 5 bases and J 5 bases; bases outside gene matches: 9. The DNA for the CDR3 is TGTGCCAGCAGCCCGGGGACTAGCCTGGGGGAGACCCAGTACTTC. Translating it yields CASSPGTSLGETQYF.

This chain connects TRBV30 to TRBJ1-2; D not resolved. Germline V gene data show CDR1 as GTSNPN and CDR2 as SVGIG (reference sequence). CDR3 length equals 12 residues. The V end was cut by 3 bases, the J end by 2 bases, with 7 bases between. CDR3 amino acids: CAWRKGNYGYTF. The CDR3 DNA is TGTGCCTGGAGAAAGGGAAACTATGGCTACACCTTC.

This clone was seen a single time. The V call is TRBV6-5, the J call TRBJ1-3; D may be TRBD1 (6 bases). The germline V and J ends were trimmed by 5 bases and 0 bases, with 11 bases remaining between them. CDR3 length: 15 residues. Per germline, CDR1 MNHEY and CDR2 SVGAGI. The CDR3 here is CASSPPTGSGNTIYF. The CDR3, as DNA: TGTGCCAGCAGTCCCCCGACAGGCTCTGGAAACACCATATATTTT.

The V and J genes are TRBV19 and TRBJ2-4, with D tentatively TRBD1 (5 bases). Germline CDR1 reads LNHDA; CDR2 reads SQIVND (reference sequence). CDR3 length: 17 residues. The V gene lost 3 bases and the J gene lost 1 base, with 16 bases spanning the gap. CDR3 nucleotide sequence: TGTGCCAGTAGTATCTATAGTCAGGGCGAGGCCAAAAACATTCAGTACTTC. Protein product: CASSIYSQGEAKNIQYF.

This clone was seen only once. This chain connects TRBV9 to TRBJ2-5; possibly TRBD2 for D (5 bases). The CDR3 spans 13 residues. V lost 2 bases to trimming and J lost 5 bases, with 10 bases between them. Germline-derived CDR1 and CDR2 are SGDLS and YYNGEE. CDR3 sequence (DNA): TGTGCCAGCAGCGTTGAGGGTGGCGAGACCCAGTACTTC. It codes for CASSVEGGETQYF.

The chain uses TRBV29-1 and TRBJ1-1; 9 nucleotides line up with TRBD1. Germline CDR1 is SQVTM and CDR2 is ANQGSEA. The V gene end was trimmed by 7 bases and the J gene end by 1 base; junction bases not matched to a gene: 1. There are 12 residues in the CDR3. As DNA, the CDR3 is TGCAGCGGGGGACAGGGGAACACTGAAGCTTTCTTT. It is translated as CSGGQGNTEAFF.

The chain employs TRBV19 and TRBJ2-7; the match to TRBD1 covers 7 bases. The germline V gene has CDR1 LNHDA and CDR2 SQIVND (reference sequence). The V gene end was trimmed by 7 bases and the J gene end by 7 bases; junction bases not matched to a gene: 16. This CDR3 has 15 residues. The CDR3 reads CASTPPGQGVREQYF. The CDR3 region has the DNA TGTGCCAGTACCCCCCCCGGGCAGGGGGTTCGGGAGCAGTACTTC.

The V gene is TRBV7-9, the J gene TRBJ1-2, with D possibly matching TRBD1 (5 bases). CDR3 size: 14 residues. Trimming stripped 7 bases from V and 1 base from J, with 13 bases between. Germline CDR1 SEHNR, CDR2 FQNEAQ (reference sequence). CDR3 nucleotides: TGTGCCAGCACCCAGGACAACTTTAACTATGGCTACACCTTC. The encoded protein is CASTQDNFNYGYTF. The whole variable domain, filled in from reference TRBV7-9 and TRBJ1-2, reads DTGVSQNPRHKITKRGQNVTFRCDPISEHNRLYWYRQTLGQGPEFLTYFQNEAQLEKSRLLSDRFSAERPKGSFSTLEIQRTEQGDSAMYLCASTQDNFNYGYTFGSGTRLTVV.

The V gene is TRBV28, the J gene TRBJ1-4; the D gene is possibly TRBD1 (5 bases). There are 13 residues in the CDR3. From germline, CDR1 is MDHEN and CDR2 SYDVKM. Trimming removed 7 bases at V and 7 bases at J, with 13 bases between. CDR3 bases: TGTGCCAGCATCTCCCCGGGACGTGAAAAACTGTTTTTT. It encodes CASISPGREKLFF.

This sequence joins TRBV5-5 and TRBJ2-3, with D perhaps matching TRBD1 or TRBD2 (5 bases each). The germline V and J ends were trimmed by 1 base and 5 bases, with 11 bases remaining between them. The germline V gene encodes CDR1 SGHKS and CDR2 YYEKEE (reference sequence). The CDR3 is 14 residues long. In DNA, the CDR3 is TGTGCCAGCAGCTTGTCTGCAGGGAGAGATACGCAGTATTTT. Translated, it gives CASSLSAGRDTQYF. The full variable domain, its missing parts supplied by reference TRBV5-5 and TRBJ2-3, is DAGVTQSPTHLIKTRGQQVTLRCSPISGHKSVSWYQQVLGQGPQFIFQYYEKEERGRGNFPDRFSARQFPNYSSELNVNALLLGDSALYLCASSLSAGRDTQYFGPGTRLTVL.

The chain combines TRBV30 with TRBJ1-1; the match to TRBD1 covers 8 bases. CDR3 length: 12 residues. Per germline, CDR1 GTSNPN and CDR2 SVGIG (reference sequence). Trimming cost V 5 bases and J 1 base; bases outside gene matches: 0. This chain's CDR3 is CAWDRGNTEAFF. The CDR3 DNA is TGTGCCTGGGACAGGGGGAACACTGAAGCTTTCTTT. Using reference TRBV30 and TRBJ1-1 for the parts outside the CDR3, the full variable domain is SQTIHQWPATLVQPVGSPLSLECTVEGTSNPNLYWYRQAAGRGLQLLFYSVGIGQISSEVPQNLSASRPQDRQFILSSKKLLLSDSGFYLCAWDRGNTEAFFGQGTRLTVV.

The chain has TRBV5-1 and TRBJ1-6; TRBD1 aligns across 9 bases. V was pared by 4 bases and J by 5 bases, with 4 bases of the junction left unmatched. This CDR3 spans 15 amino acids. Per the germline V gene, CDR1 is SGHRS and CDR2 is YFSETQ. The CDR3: CASSPRQGDNSPLHF. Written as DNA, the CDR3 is TGCGCCAGCAGCCCCCGACAGGGGGATAATTCACCCCTCCACTTT.

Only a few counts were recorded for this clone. CDR3 sequence (DNA): TGTGCCAGCAGCTCCGGACTAGCTGCCTACGAGCAGTACTTC. It is translated as CASSSGLAAYEQYF. The chain links TRBV7-2 to TRBJ2-7, with TRBD2 identical over 8 bases. With 4 bases clipped from V and 2 bases from J, the junction kept 4 bases outside the gene matches. From germline, CDR1 is SGHTA and CDR2 FQGNSA. There are 14 residues in the CDR3.

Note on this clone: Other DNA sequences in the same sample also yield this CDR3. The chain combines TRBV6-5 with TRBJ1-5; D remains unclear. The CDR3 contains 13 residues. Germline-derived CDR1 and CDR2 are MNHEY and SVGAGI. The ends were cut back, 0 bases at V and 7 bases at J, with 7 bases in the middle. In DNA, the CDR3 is TGTGCCAGCAGTTACTCGAAAGAACAGCCCCAGCATTTT. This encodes CASSYSKEQPQHF.

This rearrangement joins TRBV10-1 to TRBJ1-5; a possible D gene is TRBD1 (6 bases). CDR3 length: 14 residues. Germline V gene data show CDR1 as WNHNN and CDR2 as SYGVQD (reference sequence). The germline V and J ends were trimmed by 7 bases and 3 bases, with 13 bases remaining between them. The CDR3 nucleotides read TGCGCCAGCATCATGCGGGGGCACAATCAGCCCCAGCATTTT. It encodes CASIMRGHNQPQHF.

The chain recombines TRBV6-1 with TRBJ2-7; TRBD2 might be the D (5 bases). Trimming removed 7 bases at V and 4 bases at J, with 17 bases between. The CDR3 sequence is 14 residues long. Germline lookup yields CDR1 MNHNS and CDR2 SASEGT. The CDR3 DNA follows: TGTGCCAGCAAGATAATCCATCGCGGGTACGAGCAGTACTTC. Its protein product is CASKIIHRGYEQYF.

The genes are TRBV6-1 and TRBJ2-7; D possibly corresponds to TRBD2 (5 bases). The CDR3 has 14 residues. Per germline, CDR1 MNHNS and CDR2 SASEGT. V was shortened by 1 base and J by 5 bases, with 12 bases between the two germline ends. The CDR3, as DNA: TGTGCCAGCAGTGAAGGAGGACTCCTGGACGAGCAGTACTTC. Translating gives CASSEGGLLDEQYF.

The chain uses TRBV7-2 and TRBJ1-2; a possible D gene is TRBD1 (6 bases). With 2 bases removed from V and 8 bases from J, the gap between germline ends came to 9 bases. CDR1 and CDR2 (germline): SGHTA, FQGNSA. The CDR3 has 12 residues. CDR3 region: CASSLQGYGYTF. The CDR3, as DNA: TGTGCCAGCAGCTTACAGGGGTACGGCTACACCTTC.

The CDR3 nucleotides are TGTGCCAGCAGCTTGGAGGGGCGCTCCTACAATGAGCAGTTCTTC. This translates into CASSLEGRSYNEQFF. V and J are TRBV5-6 and TRBJ2-1, with a tentative D call TRBD1 (5 bases). The CDR3 length is 15 residues. Germline CDR1 and CDR2: SGHDT and YYEEEE. V shed 0 bases and J shed 0 bases, with 7 bases lying between them.

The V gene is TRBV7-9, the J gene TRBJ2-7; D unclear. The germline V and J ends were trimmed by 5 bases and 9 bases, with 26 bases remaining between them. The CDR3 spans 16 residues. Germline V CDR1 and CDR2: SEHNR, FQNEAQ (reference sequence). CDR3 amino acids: CASSPRGGRTAEGQYF. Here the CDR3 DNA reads TGTGCCAGCAGCCCCCGAGGTGGTAGAACGGCCGAAGGGCAGTACTTC.